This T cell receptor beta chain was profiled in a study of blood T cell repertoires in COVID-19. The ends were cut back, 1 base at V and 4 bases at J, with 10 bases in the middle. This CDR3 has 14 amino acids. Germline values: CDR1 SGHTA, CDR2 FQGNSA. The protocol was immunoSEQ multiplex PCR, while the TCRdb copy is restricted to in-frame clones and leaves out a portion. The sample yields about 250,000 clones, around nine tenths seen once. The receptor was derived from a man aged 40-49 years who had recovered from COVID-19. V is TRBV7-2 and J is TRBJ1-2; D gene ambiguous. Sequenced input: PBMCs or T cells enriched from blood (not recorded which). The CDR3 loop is CASSLDSAAYGYTF. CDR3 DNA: TGTGCCAGCAGCTTAGACTCTGCGGCCTATGGCTACACCTTC.